This T cell receptor (beta chain) was captured by sequencing in a study of blood T cell repertoires in COVID-19. Overall study: From T cells, B-cell-depleted T cells, or PBMCs came the material, which was cDNA or gDNA.

There are a few counts of this clone. In the study's own analysis: Nucleated cell number was recorded as an estimate derived from reference gene primer amplification. The repertoire was sequenced with immunoSEQ multiplex PCR; TCRdb's copy has only in-frame clones and lacks some. That table is the source of V, J and clone size, and D and trimming were worked out from the DNA. The sample shows 150,000 to 200,000 clones, roughly nine tenths of them seen only once. The CDR3 loop spans 17 amino acids. V lost 0 bases, J lost 7 bases, and 9 bases stayed unmatched. The germline CDR1 and CDR2 sequences are LGHDT and YNNKEL (reference sequence).

The chain combines TRBV3-1 (or the pseudogene TRBV3-2) with TRBJ1-6; 7 positions agree with TRBD1. The source is a woman aged 55-70 years with COVID-19, enrolled during active disease. The specimen sequenced was peripheral blood. In nucleotides, the CDR3 is TGTGCCAGCAGCCAAGATCAGACAGGGAATAGAAATTCACCCCTCCACTTT. This sequence encodes CASSQDQTGNRNSPLHF.